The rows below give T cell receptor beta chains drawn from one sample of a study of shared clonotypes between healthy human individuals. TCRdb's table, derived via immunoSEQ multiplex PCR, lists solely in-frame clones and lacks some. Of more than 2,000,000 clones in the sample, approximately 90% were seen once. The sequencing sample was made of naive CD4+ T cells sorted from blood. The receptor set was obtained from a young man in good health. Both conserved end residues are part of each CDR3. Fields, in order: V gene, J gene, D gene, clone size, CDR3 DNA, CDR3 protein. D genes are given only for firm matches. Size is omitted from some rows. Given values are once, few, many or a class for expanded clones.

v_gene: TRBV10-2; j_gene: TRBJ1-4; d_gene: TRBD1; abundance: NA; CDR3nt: TGCGCCAGCAGTGAATCAGGGGGGAGTGAAAAACTGTTTTTT; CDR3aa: CASSESGGSEKLFF
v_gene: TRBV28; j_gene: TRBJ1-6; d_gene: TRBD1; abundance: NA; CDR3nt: TGTGCCAGCAGCTCGAACGGACAGGGAGATTCACCCCTCCACTTT; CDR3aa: CASSSNGQGDSPLHF
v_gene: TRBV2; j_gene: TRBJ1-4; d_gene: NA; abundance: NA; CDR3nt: TGTGCCAGCAGCGCGGGACTCCCCAGAGGCGAAAAACTGTTTTTT; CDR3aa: CASSAGLPRGEKLFF
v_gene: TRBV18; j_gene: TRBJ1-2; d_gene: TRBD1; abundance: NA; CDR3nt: TGTGCCAGCTCCCAGGGGGTCGACTATGGCTACACCTTC; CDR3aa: CASSQGVDYGYTF
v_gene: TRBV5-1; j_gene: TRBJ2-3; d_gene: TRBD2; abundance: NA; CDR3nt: TGCGCCAGCAGCTGGGGGGGACCTACAGATACGCAGTATTTT; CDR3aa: CASSWGGPTDTQYF
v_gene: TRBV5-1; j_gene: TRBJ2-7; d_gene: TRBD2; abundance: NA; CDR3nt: TGCGCCAGCAGCACTAGCGGGACCGTCTACGAGCAGTACTTC; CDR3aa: CASSTSGTVYEQYF
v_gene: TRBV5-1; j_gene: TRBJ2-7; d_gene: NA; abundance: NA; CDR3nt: TGCGCCAGCAGCTTGGAGGATTCGGAGGAGCAGTACTTC; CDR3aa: CASSLEDSEEQYF
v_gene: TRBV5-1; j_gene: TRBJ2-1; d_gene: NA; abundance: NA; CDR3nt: TGCGCCAGCAGCAATAGCGGAGGCTCCTACAATGAGCAGTTCTTC; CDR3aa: CASSNSGGSYNEQFF
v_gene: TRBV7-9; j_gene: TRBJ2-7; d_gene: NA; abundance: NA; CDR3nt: TGTGCCAGCAGCCCGGGGGACCGGGCCCTCTACGAGCAGTACTTC; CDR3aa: CASSPGDRALYEQYF
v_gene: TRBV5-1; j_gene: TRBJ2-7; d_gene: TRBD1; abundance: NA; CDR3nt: TGCGCCAGCAGGGTAGACAGGGGATCATCCTACGAGCAGTACTTC; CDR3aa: CASRVDRGSSYEQYF
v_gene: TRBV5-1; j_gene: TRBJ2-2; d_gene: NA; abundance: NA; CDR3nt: TGCGCCAGCAGCTTGAGGAGCGTTGGCAGCTACACCGGGGAGCTGTTTTTT; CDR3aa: CASSLRSVGSYTGELFF
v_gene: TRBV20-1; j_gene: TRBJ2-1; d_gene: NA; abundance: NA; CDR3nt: TGCAGTGTGGGGCAGGCGGGATTGGGGTTCTTC; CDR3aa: CSVGQAGLGFF
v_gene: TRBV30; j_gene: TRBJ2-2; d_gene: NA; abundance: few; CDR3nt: TGTGCCTGGAGTGTGGCAGGGGAGCTGTTTTTT; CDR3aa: CAWSVAGELFF
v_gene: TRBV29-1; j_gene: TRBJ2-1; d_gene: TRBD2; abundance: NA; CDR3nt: TGCAGCGTGAAAAGACTAGCGGGGGGCAATGAGCAGTTCTTC; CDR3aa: CSVKRLAGGNEQFF
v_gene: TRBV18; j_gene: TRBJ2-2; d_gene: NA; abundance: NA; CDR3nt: TGTGCCAGCTCATCTCCGAACACCGGGGAGCTGTTTTTT; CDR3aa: CASSSPNTGELFF
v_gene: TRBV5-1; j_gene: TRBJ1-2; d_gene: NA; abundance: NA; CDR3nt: TGCGCCAGCAGCTCGGGACCTTTCCTCGCCCAAGAGGGGGGCTACACCTTC; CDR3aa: CASSSGPFLAQEGGYTF
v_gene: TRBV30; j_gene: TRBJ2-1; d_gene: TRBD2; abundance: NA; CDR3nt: TGTGCCTGGGCGGGACTAGCGGCCTACAATGAGCAGTTCTTC; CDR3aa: CAWAGLAAYNEQFF
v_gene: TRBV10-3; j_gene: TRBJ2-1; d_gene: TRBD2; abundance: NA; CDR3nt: TGTGCCATCAGTCCATTACTAGCGGACCAATACAATGAGCAGTTCTTC; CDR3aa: CAISPLLADQYNEQFF
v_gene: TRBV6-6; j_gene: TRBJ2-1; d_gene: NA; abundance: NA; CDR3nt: TGTGCCAGCAACGACTATCTGGGGTACAATGAGCAGTTCTTC; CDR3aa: CASNDYLGYNEQFF
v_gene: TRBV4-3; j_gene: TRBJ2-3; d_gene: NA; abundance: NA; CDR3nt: TGCGCCAGCAGCCAAGATAAAGCCATCGGCGATACGCAGTATTTT; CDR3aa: CASSQDKAIGDTQYF
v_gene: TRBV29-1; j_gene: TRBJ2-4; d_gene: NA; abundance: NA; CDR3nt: TGCAGCGTTGTTCCCCCCGGGAACAAAAACATTCAGTACTTC; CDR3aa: CSVVPPGNKNIQYF
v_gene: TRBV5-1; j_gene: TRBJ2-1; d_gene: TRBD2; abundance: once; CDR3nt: TGCGCCAGCAGCTTGGTGACGGGGGGGCCGGGTGAGCAGTTCTTC; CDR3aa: CASSLVTGGPGEQFF
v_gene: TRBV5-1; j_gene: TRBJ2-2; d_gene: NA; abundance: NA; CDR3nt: TGCGCCAGCAGCTTGGGCCGGGTCGGGGAGCTGTTTTTT; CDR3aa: CASSLGRVGELFF
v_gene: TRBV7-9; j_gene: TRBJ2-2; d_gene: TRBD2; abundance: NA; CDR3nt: TGTGCCAGCAGCACGAAAGGGACTAGCGGGAGCAGTGGCGGGGAGCTGTTTTTT; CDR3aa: CASSTKGTSGSSGGELFF
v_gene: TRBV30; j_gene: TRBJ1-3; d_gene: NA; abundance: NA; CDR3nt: TGTGCCTGGAGTGCGACGCTTGGAAACACCATATATTTT; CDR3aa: CAWSATLGNTIYF
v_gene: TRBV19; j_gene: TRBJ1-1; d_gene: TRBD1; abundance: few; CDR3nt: TGTGCCAGTAGCAGAAGGGGACAGTTGACTGAAGCTTTCTTT; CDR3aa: CASSRRGQLTEAFF
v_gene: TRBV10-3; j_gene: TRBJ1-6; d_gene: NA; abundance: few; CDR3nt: TGTGCCATCAGTGCAGAGGCTAATTCACCCCTCCACTTT; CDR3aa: CAISAEANSPLHF
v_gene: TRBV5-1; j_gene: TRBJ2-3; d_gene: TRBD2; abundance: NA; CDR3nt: TGCGCCAGCAGCGGGCTAGCGGGCACAGATACGCAGTATTTT; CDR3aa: CASSGLAGTDTQYF
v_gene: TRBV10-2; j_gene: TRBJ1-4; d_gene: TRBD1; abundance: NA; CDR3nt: TGCGCCAGCAGTGCCCAGGGGGCGGGAACTAATGAAAAACTGTTTTTT; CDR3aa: CASSAQGAGTNEKLFF
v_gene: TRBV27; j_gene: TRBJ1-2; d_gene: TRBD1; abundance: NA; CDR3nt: TGTGCCAGCAGTTTAGGGACAGGGGACTATGGCTACACCTTC; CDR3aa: CASSLGTGDYGYTF
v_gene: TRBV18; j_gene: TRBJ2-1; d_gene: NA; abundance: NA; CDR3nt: TGTGCCAGCTCACCACCAGCGGGTAATGAGCAGTTCTTC; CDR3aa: CASSPPAGNEQFF
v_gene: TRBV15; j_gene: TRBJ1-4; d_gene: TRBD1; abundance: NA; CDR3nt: TGTGCCACCAGCAGAGAACTGGGACAGGGGCCTGAAAAACTGTTTTTT; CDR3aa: CATSRELGQGPEKLFF
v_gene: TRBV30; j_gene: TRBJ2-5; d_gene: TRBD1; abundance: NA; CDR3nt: TGTGCCTGGAGTCGGGGACAGGGACAAGAGACCCAGTACTTC; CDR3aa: CAWSRGQGQETQYF
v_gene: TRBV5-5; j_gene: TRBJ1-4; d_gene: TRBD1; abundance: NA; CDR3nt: TGTGCCAGCAGCTTGACGGGACAGGGGGCGTGGGATAATGAAAAACTGTTTTTT; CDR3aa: CASSLTGQGAWDNEKLFF
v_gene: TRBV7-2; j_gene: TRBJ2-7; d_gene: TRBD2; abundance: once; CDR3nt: TGTGCCAGCAGCCCGGGACTAGCGGGAGAAAGCTCCTACGAGCAGTACTTC; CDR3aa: CASSPGLAGESSYEQYF
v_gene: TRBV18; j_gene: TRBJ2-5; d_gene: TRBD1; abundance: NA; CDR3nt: TGTGCCAGCTCACCACCCCCCGACAGGGGGCCATTCGAGACCCAGTACTTC; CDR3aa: CASSPPPDRGPFETQYF
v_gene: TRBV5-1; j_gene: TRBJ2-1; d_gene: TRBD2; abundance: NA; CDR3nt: TGCGCCAGCAGCTTGGCTAGCGGGATGGATGAGCAGTTCTTC; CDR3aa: CASSLASGMDEQFF
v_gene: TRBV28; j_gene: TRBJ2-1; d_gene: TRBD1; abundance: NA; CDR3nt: TGTGCCAGCACCCTAAACCCGTTTATAGGACAGGGGACTTACAATGAGCAGTTCTTC; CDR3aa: CASTLNPFIGQGTYNEQFF
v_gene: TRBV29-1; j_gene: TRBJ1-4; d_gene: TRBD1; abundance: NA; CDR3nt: TGCAGCGTTGCCGGACAGGGAAATAATGAAAAACTGTTTTTT; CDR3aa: CSVAGQGNNEKLFF
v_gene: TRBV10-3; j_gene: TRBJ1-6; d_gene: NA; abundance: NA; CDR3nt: TGTGCCATCAGCGGTATCGAGAATTCACCCCTCCACTTT; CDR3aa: CAISGIENSPLHF
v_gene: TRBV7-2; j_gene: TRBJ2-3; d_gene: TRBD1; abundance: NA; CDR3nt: TGTGCCAGCAGCACCGGGACAGGGCACACAGATACGCAGTATTTT; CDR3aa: CASSTGTGHTDTQYF
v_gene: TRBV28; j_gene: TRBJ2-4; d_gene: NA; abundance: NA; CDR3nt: TGTGCCAGCAGTTTTCCCTCGGCCAAAAACATTCAGTACTTC; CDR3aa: CASSFPSAKNIQYF
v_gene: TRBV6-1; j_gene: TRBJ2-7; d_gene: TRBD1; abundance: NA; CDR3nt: TGTGCCAGCAGTGGGGGACAGGGGAACTACGAGCAGTACTTC; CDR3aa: CASSGGQGNYEQYF
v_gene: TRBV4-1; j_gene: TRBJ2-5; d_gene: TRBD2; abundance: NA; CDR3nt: TGCGCCAGCAGCCAAGATCTTCCGGGAGGGCCGCAGACCCAGTACTTC; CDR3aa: CASSQDLPGGPQTQYF
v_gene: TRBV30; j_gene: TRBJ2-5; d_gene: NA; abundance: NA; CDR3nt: TGTGCCTGGAGCCCGGCGGCCGAGACCCAGTACTTC; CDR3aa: CAWSPAAETQYF
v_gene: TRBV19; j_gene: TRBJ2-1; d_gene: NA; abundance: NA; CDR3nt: TGTGCCAGTAGTACCGGACATAATGAGCAGTTCTTC; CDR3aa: CASSTGHNEQFF
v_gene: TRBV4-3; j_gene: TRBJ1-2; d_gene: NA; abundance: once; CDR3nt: TGCGCCAGCAGCCAATTGCTGGGAGAGGGCTACACCTTC; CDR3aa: CASSQLLGEGYTF
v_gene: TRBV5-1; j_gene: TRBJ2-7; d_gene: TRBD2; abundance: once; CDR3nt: TGCGCCAGCAGCGAAGTGGGACTAGCCGGTTCCTACGAGCAGTACTTC; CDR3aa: CASSEVGLAGSYEQYF
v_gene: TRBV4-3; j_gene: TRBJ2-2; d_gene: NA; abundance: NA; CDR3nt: TGCGCCAGCAGCCAAGTGGGACACCTCACCGGGGAGCTGTTTTTT; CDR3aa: CASSQVGHLTGELFF
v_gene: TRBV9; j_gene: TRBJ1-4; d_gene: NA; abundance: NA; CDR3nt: TGTGCCAGCAGCCCGGGGGGGATCATCGGAGTGACTAATGAAAAACTGTTTTTT; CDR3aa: CASSPGGIIGVTNEKLFF
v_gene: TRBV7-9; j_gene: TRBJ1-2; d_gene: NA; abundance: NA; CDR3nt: TGTGCCAGCAGCATCGACCTAACCTATGGCTACACCTTC; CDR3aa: CASSIDLTYGYTF
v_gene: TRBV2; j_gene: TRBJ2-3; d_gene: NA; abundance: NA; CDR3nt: TGTGCCAGCAGTAAAGACATCACAGATACGCAGTATTTT; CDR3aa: CASSKDITDTQYF
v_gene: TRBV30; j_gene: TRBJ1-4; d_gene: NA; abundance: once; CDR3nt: TGTGCCTGGAGTGCGCCGCGGGACCCTTTTGGCGAAAAACTGTTTTTT; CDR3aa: CAWSAPRDPFGEKLFF
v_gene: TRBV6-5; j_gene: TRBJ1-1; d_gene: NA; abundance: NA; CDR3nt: TGTGCCAGCAGTCCCACCAAGAACACTGAAGCTTTCTTT; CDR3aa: CASSPTKNTEAFF
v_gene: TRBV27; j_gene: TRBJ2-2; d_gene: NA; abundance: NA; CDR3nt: TGTGCCAGCAGTTTAGTTGCGCTACTAACCGGGGAGCTGTTTTTT; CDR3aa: CASSLVALLTGELFF
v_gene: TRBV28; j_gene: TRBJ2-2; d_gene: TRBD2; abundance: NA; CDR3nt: TGTGCCAGCAGTCGTAATCTTGCGGGGGGCCCCGGGGAGCTGTTTTTT; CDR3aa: CASSRNLAGGPGELFF
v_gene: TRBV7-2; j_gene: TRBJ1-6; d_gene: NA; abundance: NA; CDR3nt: TGTGCCAGCAGCATCAGGGGTTTTATGGATTCACCCCTCCACTTT; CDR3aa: CASSIRGFMDSPLHF